The next 29 T cell receptor beta chains were all read from a single sample in a study of radiotherapy plus CTLA-4 blockade in lung cancer. The protocol was immunoSEQ multiplex PCR, while the TCRdb copy is restricted to in-frame clones and leaves out a portion. The repertoire holds 62,000 or so clones, 70% to 80% seen once, with roughly a tenth in the top ten. Sequences were derived from peripheral blood, sampled from a patient treated with radiotherapy plus ipilimumab. The origin of the receptors is a human donor with non-small cell lung cancer who had a complete response to radiotherapy plus ipilimumab.

This clone was recorded once. The CDR3 DNA reads as TGTGCCTGGAGTGCCGGGAGTGACTACGAGCAGTACGTC. Translating gives CAWSAGSDYEQYV. V is TRBV30 and J is TRBJ2-7; D possibly corresponds to TRBD2 (6 bases). The germline gives CDR1 GTSNPN, CDR2 SVGIG (reference sequence). Trimming stripped 1 base from V and 3 bases from J, with 10 bases between. The CDR3 covers 13 residues.

The chain recombines TRBV30 with TRBJ2-2, with D tentatively TRBD2 (6 bases). The germline CDR1 and CDR2 sequences are GTSNPN and SVGIG (reference sequence). The CDR3 covers 15 residues. V gave up 1 base and J gave up 3 bases, with 12 bases separating them. The CDR3 bases are TGTGCCTGGAGTGGGGGGAGGACTTACACCGGGGAGCTGTTTTTT. This gives the protein CAWSGGRTYTGELFF.

This clone was seen a few times. The chain has TRBV5-1 and TRBJ2-4; D is possibly TRBD2 (6 bases). Germline values: CDR1 SGHRS, CDR2 YFSETQ. V gave up 4 bases and J gave up 3 bases, with 8 bases separating them. This CDR3 region has 13 residues. As DNA, the CDR3 is TGCGCCAGCAGCCCGGAGGGCAAAAACATTCAGTACTTC. It encodes CASSPEGKNIQYF.

The chain is built from TRBV7-2 and TRBJ2-6; weak D call: TRBD1 (6 bases). V lost 1 base, J lost 4 bases, and 8 bases lay in between. The germline V gene encodes CDR1 SGHTA and CDR2 FQGNSA. The CDR3 loop spans 15 amino acids. The CDR3 DNA reads as TGTGCCAGCAGCTTAGAGGGGGTAGGGGCCAACGTCCTGACTTTC. This translates into CASSLEGVGANVLTF.

This clone was observed a single time. The chain links TRBV7-2 to TRBJ1-3; TRBD1 might be the D (5 bases). This CDR3 comprises 14 residues. Per the germline V gene, CDR1 is SGHTA and CDR2 is FQGNSA. Trimming took 2 bases from V and 4 from J, leaving 9 bases between them. The CDR3 is CASSLQGRGNTIYF. CDR3 nucleotide sequence: TGTGCCAGCAGCTTACAGGGTAGAGGAAACACCATATATTTT.

This sequence joins TRBV9 and TRBJ1-1; 8 bases line up with TRBD1. V lost 0 bases, J lost 0 bases, and 7 bases stayed unmatched. Germline-derived CDR1 and CDR2 are SGDLS and YYNGEE. The length of the CDR3 is 17 residues. The CDR3 loop is CASSVGGTGSMNTEAFF. CDR3 DNA: TGTGCCAGCAGCGTAGGAGGGACAGGATCCATGAACACTGAAGCTTTCTTT.

CDR3 sequence reads: CASSLSPTGNTEAFF. The CDR3, as DNA: TGTGCCAGCAGCTTATCTCCTACAGGGAACACTGAAGCTTTCTTT. The chain is built from TRBV11-2 and TRBJ1-1, with a possible D match to TRBD1 (5 bases). The CDR3 sequence is 15 residues long. V was trimmed by 2 bases and J by 1 base, leaving 11 bases between them. CDR1 and CDR2 from the germline V gene are SGHAT and FQNNGV.

The J gene is TRBJ1-3, the V gene TRBV7-2, with 7 nucleotides matching TRBD1. The length of the CDR3 is 15 residues. The J segment lost 7 bases and the V segment lost 1 base, leaving 7 bases of the junction unmatched. Germline-derived CDR1 and CDR2 are SGHTA and FQGNSA. The CDR3 nucleotides are TGTGCCAGCAGCTTAGAGGCGACAGGGAGGAACACCATATATTTT. Translation gives CASSLEATGRNTIYF.

The J gene is TRBJ2-1, the V gene TRBV11-3; either TRBD1 or TRBD2 may supply D (5 bases each). The CDR3 contains 16 residues. The germline V and J ends were trimmed by 1 base and 1 base, with 11 bases remaining between them. CDR1 SGHNT and CDR2 YENEEA come from the germline V gene. The CDR3 nucleotides read TGTGCCAGCAGCTTAGTCGGGACGAGGTCCTACAATGAGCAGTTCTTC. Translating gives CASSLVGTRSYNEQFF.

The chain joins TRBV5-4 to TRBJ2-3; TRBD1 matches at 7 bases. Looked up from germline, CDR1 is SGHNT and CDR2 is YYREEE (reference sequence). With 4 bases clipped from V and 3 bases from J, the junction kept 8 bases outside the gene matches. The CDR3 runs 15 residues. CDR3 residues: CASSPRTGTTDTQYF. Here the CDR3 DNA reads TGTGCCAGCAGCCCCCGGACAGGTACAACAGATACGCAGTATTTT.

This clone was seen a few times. The CDR3 sequence is CASSLGQGRDNQPQHF. The CDR3 DNA sequence: TGCGCCAGCAGCCTTGGACAGGGCAGGGACAATCAGCCCCAGCATTTT. The chain is built from TRBV4-1 and TRBJ1-5, with 8 bases that match TRBD1. The trim removed 4 bases at V and 3 bases at J, leaving 8 bases unmatched. The germline V gene has CDR1 MGHRA and CDR2 YSYEKL. The CDR3 runs to 16 residues.

The genes are TRBV18 and TRBJ1-4; D uncertain. Germline CDR1 and CDR2: KGHSH and LQKENI. The CDR3 is 17 residues long. Between the trimmed V and J ends, which lost 0 bases and 3 bases, there was a span of 14 bases. CDR3 sequence (DNA): TGTGCCAGCTCACCACCGACGGGGTCCCCAGCTAATGAAAAACTGTTTTTT. This codes for CASSPPTGSPANEKLFF.

Here the CDR3 DNA reads TGTGCCAGCAGCTTAAGAGCGGACAGGGGCCTCCTCTGCTGGGGCTACACCTTC. Its protein is CASSLRADRGLLCWGYTF. This chain uses TRBV11-1 with TRBJ1-2, with 9 nucleotides matching TRBD1. V dropped 2 bases and J dropped 8; count of bases not matched to a gene: 18. Looked up from germline, CDR1 is SGHAT and CDR2 is FQDESV (reference sequence). The CDR3 is 18 residues long.

CDR3 in DNA: TGTGCCAGCAGCGTAGCTCCTTCGCAGGGGAACACTGAAGCTTTCTTT. Translation: CASSVAPSQGNTEAFF. The chain joins TRBV9 to TRBJ1-1; D is perhaps TRBD1 (5 bases). This CDR3 is 16 amino acids long. Looked up from germline, CDR1 is SGDLS and CDR2 is YYNGEE. V was shortened by 0 bases and J by 1 base, with 13 bases between the two germline ends.

This chain uses TRBV11-2 with TRBJ1-5; D not certain. The CDR3 contains 13 residues. The ends were cut back, 4 bases at V and 5 bases at J, with 9 bases in the middle. Germline V CDR1 and CDR2: SGHAT, FQNNGV. CDR3 in DNA: TGTGCCAGCAGCTACGGTGTCGATCAGCCCCAGCATTTT. Protein: CASSYGVDQPQHF.

J is TRBJ1-1 and V is TRBV27; 9 nucleotides line up with TRBD1. CDR3 length equals 15 residues. V lost 3 bases to trimming and J lost 6 bases; unmatched junction nucleotides: 8. Germline V CDR1 and CDR2: MNHEY, SMNVEV (reference sequence). This chain's CDR3 is CASSFDRGTGSEAFF. The CDR3 nucleotides are TGTGCCAGCAGTTTTGACAGGGGGACGGGGTCTGAAGCTTTCTTT.

This clone came up a few times. CDR3 sequence reads: CASRGDNLYEQYF. The CDR3 DNA reads TGTGCCAGCAGGGGAGACAACCTCTACGAGCAGTACTTC. The chain combines TRBV7-2 with TRBJ2-5, with TRBD2 as a possible D gene (5 bases). The J call is uncertain, as TRBJ2-7 better fits the DNA end. The CDR3 is 13 amino acids. CDR1 and CDR2 (germline): SGHTA, FQGNSA.

J is TRBJ2-5 and V is TRBV9; the D call may be TRBD1 or TRBD2 (5 bases each). CDR1 SGDLS and CDR2 YYNGEE come from the germline V gene. The V end lost 4 bases, the J end lost 5 bases, and 15 bases lay between the germline ends. The CDR3 consists of 14 residues. The CDR3 DNA is TGTGCCAGCAGCACGGGACGGGTTTACGAGACCCAGTACTTC. This codes for CASSTGRVYETQYF. The full variable domain, completed using reference TRBV9 and TRBJ2-5, is DSGVTQTPKHLITATGQRVTLRCSPRSGDLSVYWYQQSLDQGLQFLIQYYNGEERAKGNILERFSAQQFPDLHSELNLSSLELGDSALYFCASSTGRVYETQYFGPGTRLLVL.

The chain has TRBV11-2 and TRBJ2-5; 8 bases are shared with TRBD2. The trim removed 4 bases at V and 4 bases at J, leaving 8 bases unmatched. The CDR3 covers 15 residues. CDR1 and CDR2 (germline): SGHAT, FQNNGV. CDR3 amino acids: CASSSPRGALETQYF. The CDR3 DNA sequence: TGTGCCAGCAGCTCGCCGCGGGGGGCCTTAGAGACCCAGTACTTC.

The gene calls are TRBV11-1 and TRBJ2-5; the D gene is possibly TRBD1 (6 bases). Germline V gene lookup returns CDR1 SGHAT and CDR2 FQDESV (reference sequence). Deletions cut 1 base from V and 5 bases from J, with 14 bases between. The CDR3 extends over 15 amino acids. CDR3 nucleotide sequence: TGTGCCAGCAGCTTAGATGGGGGCAGGGATGAGACCCAGTACTTC. This translates into CASSLDGGRDETQYF.

This clone is a singleton in its sample. The chain couples TRBV11-3 to TRBJ2-1; TRBD1 might be the D (6 bases). The CDR3 runs 15 residues. Between the trimmed V and J ends, which lost 6 bases and 7 bases, there was a span of 19 bases. Germline lookup yields CDR1 SGHNT and CDR2 YENEEA. The CDR3 DNA reads as TGTGCCAGCAGTTATTCAGGGGCCTCCGGGAATGAGCAGTTCTTC. This sequence encodes CASSYSGASGNEQFF.

This sequence joins TRBV6-6 and TRBJ2-7, with 8 bases fitting TRBD1. Germline CDR1 MNHNY, CDR2 SVGAGI (reference sequence). The CDR3 runs to 16 residues. The junction had 14 bases not matched to a gene; V was cut back by 6 bases and J by 4 bases. CDR3 nucleotide sequence: TGTGCCAGCAGCCGAGGGTGGCGACAGGGGTCATACGAGCAGTACTTC. It is translated as CASSRGWRQGSYEQYF.

V is TRBV5-5 and J is TRBJ1-2; D may be TRBD1 (5 bases). V was shortened by 2 bases and J by 3 bases, with 14 bases between the two germline ends. This CDR3 spans 15 amino acids. Germline assignment: CDR1 SGHKS and CDR2 YYEKEE (reference sequence). Written as DNA, the CDR3 is TGTGCCAGCAGCTTTCCACTGACAGCCTACTATGGCTACACCTTC. This gives the protein CASSFPLTAYYGYTF.

This rearrangement joins TRBV21-1 to TRBJ2-7; TRBD2 reflects the table's D call only, with no check against the DNA. TRBV21-1 is a recognized pseudogene. The CDR3 has 19 amino acids. The CDR3 loop is CASSKGLAGVEGDSYEQYV. The CDR3 DNA reads as TGTGCCAGCAGCAAAGGACTAGCGGGAGTGGAAGGGGACTCCTACGAGCAGTACGTC.

On this clone: At the DNA level, this CDR3 is encoded by other sequences in the same sample as well. This sequence joins TRBV18 and TRBJ1-1, with 7 bases lining up with TRBD1. V was clipped by 5 bases and J by 0 bases; unmatched bases: 6. CDR3 size: 15 residues. Germline V CDR1 and CDR2: KGHSH, LQKENI. The CDR3 region has the DNA TGTGCCAGCTCATTTACAGGGGCATTGAACACTGAAGCTTTCTTT. Translation gives CASSFTGALNTEAFF.

V and J are TRBV23-1 and TRBJ2-3; 10 positions agree with TRBD1. TRBV23-1 qualifies as an ORF whose function is uncertain. V dropped 3 bases and J dropped 5; count of bases not matched to a gene: 8. The CDR3 spans 16 residues. CDR3 amino acids: CASSHPRDRGEDTQYF. In nucleotides, the CDR3 is TGCGCCAGCAGTCATCCCCGGGACAGGGGAGAAGATACGCAGTATTTT.

The chain carries TRBV5-5 and TRBJ2-2; D remains unclear. Germline V CDR1 and CDR2: SGHKS, YYEKEE (reference sequence). This CDR3 is 13 amino acids long. Deletions cut 4 bases from V and 6 bases from J, with 10 bases between. This CDR3 reads CASSPEWAGELFF. The CDR3 DNA is TGTGCCAGCAGCCCGGAGTGGGCCGGGGAGCTGTTTTTT.

The V gene is TRBV7-2, the J gene TRBJ1-2, with D uncertain. Germline V gene lookup returns CDR1 SGHTA and CDR2 FQGNSA. The CDR3 totals 14 residues. V lost 1 base and J 3 bases, leaving 9 bases between the germline ends. CDR3 loop: CASSLVSSHYGYTF. CDR3 bases: TGTGCCAGCAGCTTAGTCTCAAGCCACTATGGCTACACCTTC.

In its sample, this clone was seen once. The chain joins TRBV11-2 to TRBJ2-2, with D uncertain. Trimming took 1 base from V and 4 from J, leaving 13 bases between them. The CDR3 runs to 16 residues. Per germline, CDR1 SGHAT and CDR2 FQNNGV. The DNA for the CDR3 is TGTGCCAGCAGCTTAGCCGGGTTTAAGGTCACCGGGGAGCTGTTTTTT. Residues: CASSLAGFKVTGELFF.